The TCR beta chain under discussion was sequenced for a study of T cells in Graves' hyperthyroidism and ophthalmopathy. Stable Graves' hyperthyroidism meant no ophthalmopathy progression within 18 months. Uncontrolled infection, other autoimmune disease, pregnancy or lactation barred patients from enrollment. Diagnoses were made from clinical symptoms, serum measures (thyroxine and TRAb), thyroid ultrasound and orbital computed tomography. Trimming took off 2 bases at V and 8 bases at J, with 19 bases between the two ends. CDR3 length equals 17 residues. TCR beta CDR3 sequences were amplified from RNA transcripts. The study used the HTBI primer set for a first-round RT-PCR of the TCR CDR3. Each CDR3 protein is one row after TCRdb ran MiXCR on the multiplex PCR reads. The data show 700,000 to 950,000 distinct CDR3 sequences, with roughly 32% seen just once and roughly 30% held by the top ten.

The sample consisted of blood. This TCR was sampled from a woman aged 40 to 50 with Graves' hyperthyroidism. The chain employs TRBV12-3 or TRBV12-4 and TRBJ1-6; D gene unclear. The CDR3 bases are TGTGCCAGCAGTTTAAAGGGTGGTAAGGTTCTCCATTCACCCCTCCACTTT. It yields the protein CASSLKGGKVLHSPLHF.